A selection of T cell receptor beta chains follows, all from one sample in a study of beta chain features in type 1 diabetes. Generated by immunoSEQ multiplex PCR, the TCRdb table keeps only in-frame clones and is missing some. This repertoire shows fewer than 900,000 clones, 15% to 20% found once; its top ten account for 0.02% to 0.03%. Sequencing was carried out using naive CD4+ T cells from blood. These receptors all come from a woman younger than 30 in good health. CDR3s include the opening cysteine and the closing phenylalanine or tryptophan. The D gene is left open where the match is weak. Rows may omit the clone size; those that give it use once, few, many or a size class.

TRBV7-2	16	TRBJ1-3	few	TRBD1	TGTGCCAGCAGCCAAATGTTGGGACAGGCAAGAAACACCATATATTTT	CASSQMLGQARNTIYF
TRBV5-1	13	TRBJ2-3	-	-	TGCGCCAGCAGCGCCCAGGGTCACGATACGCAGTATTTT	CASSAQGHDTQYF
TRBV6-6	14	TRBJ1-2	-	-	TGTGCCAGCAGTTACTCGGGCAGTGGGTATGGCTACACCTTC	CASSYSGSGYGYTF
TRBV10-3	14	TRBJ2-5	-	TRBD2	TGTGCCATCCGGAGCGGGAGGGCTGGAGAGACCCAGTACTTC	CAIRSGRAGETQYF
TRBV21-1	15	TRBJ2-7	-	-	TGTGCCAGCGCCCACCCCTCACAGGGACTTTACGAGCAGTACTTC	CASAHPSQGLYEQYF
TRBV5-1	15	TRBJ2-7	-	-	TGCGCCAGCAGCTTGACCCCGCAGGGGAACCACGAGCAGTACTTC	CASSLTPQGNHEQYF
TRBV29-1	15	TRBJ2-7	-	TRBD2	TGCAGCGTTTTCCCTAAGGGACTAGCGGGGGGTGAGCAGTACTTC	CSVFPKGLAGGEQYF
TRBV6-5	13	TRBJ2-7	-	-	TGTGCCAGCAGTTTACACGCCAACTACGAGCAGTACTTC	CASSLHANYEQYF
TRBV2	13	TRBJ2-1	many	-	TGTGCCAGCAGTGTAACAGGGCCCGATGAGCAGTTCTTC	CASSVTGPDEQFF
TRBV15	12	TRBJ2-1	-	-	TGTGCCACCAGCAGTACTGCCAATGAGCAGTTCTTC	CATSSTANEQFF
TRBV2	15	TRBJ2-1	-	-	TGTGCCAGCAGAGACGGGAGCAGCTCCTACAATGAGCAGTTCTTC	CASRDGSSSYNEQFF
TRBV6-5	14	TRBJ2-4	-	TRBD1	TGTGCCAGCAGTACAGGGGGAGCCAAAAACATTCAGTACTTC	CASSTGGAKNIQYF
TRBV5-4	16	TRBJ2-7	-	TRBD1	TGTGCCAGCAGCTACCGGAAGGGACAGGGGTTTGACGAGCAGTACTTC	CASSYRKGQGFDEQYF
TRBV2	12	TRBJ2-3	-	-	TGTGCCAGCAGCCCACAGCCAGATACGCAGTATTTT	CASSPQPDTQYF
TRBV5-1	16	TRBJ2-1	-	TRBD2	TGCGCCAGCAGCCCCCTACTAGCGGGAGGAATCAATGAGCAGTTCTTC	CASSPLLAGGINEQFF
TRBV4-2	15	TRBJ2-1	-	-	TGTGCCAGCAGTCCCGGACGGACAAATTACAATGAGCAGTTCTTC	CASSPGRTNYNEQFF
TRBV10-3	15	TRBJ2-1	-	-	TGTGCCATCAGTGCAGGGGGGAGGTCCTACAATGAGCAGTTCTTC	CAISAGGRSYNEQFF
TRBV10-3	16	TRBJ2-1	few	-	TGTGCCATCAGTGGTCTCGGGGTAGGGCCAAGGGATGAGCAGTTCTTC	CAISGLGVGPRDEQFF
TRBV19	16	TRBJ2-6	-	TRBD1	TGTGCCAGTAGTACCTCGACAGGGACTGGGGCCAACGTCCTGACTTTC	CASSTSTGTGANVLTF
TRBV11-2	15	TRBJ2-1	few	TRBD1	TGTGCCAGCAGCCCCGGGACAGGGTTGCGCAATGAGCAGTTCTTC	CASSPGTGLRNEQFF
TRBV4-2	14	TRBJ2-1	-	TRBD2	TGTGCCAGCAGGAAGCGGGAGGGGGGCAATGAGCAGTTCTTC	CASRKREGGNEQFF
TRBV11-2	16	TRBJ2-2	few	TRBD1	TGTGCCAGCAGCTTAGTGGGACAGGGTAGCGCCGGGGAGCTGTTTTTT	CASSLVGQGSAGELFF
TRBV7-6	14	TRBJ2-6	-	-	TGTGCCAGCAGCACCCCCGTCAGGGCCAACGTCCTGACTTTC	CASSTPVRANVLTF
TRBV28	15	TRBJ2-7	-	TRBD1	TGTGCCAGCAGTTTTCAGGGGGCCTTCCGACGCGAGCAGTACTTC	CASSFQGAFRREQYF
TRBV10-2	11	TRBJ1-5	-	-	TGCGCCAGCAGTGCTCGTGGGCCCCAGCATTTT	CASSARGPQHF
TRBV6-5	15	TRBJ2-2	-	-	TGTGCCAGCAGTTACTCGAATGCGGGCACCGGGGAGCTGTTTTTT	CASSYSNAGTGELFF
TRBV10-3	13	TRBJ2-1	-	TRBD1	TGTGCCACCCAGGGGGACTCCTACAATGAGCAGTTCTTC	CATQGDSYNEQFF
TRBV6-5	13	TRBJ1-6	-	-	TGTGCCAGCAGACTACAGCTTAATTCACCCCTCCACTTT	CASRLQLNSPLHF
TRBV15	13	TRBJ1-5	-	-	TGTGCCACCAGCCGGGAGAGCAATCAGCCCCAGCATTTT	CATSRESNQPQHF
TRBV9	16	TRBJ1-2	-	TRBD1	TGTGCCAGCAGCGTAGGTTGGACAGGGACCAACTATGGCTACACCTTC	CASSVGWTGTNYGYTF
TRBV11-2	12	TRBJ2-3	-	-	TGTGCCAGCAGCCCCCAGGGGAATACGCAGTATTTT	CASSPQGNTQYF
TRBV6-5	13	TRBJ1-3	few	-	TGTGCCAGCAGACCAGGGGCTGGAAACACCATATATTTT	CASRPGAGNTIYF
TRBV15	16	TRBJ1-4	-	TRBD1	TGTGCCACCAGCAGACGAGGACAGGGCTCTAATGAAAAACTGTTTTTT	CATSRRGQGSNEKLFF
TRBV27	14	TRBJ1-2	few	-	TGTGCCAGCCGAATGAGGTTCCTCGTGAAGGGCTACACCTTC	CASRMRFLVKGYTF
TRBV10-3	11	TRBJ1-5	-	-	TGTGCCACTCCGGGGAATCAGCCCCAGCATTTT	CATPGNQPQHF
TRBV4-3	18	TRBJ2-1	-	-	TGCGCCAGCAGCCAAGATCCACTAGGGTCCGCTTCAGGCAATGAGCAGTTCTTC	CASSQDPLGSASGNEQFF
TRBV28	18	TRBJ2-1	-	TRBD2	TGTGCCAGCAGTTCCCCAGGGTGGACTAGCGGGAGCCTCAATGAGCAGTTCTTC	CASSSPGWTSGSLNEQFF
TRBV7-2	15	TRBJ2-7	-	TRBD1	TGTGCCAGCAGCTCCATGGGGACAGTCTCCTACGAGCAGTACTTC	CASSSMGTVSYEQYF
TRBV18	18	TRBJ2-3	few	TRBD2	TGTGCCAGCTCACCAATGAGGACTAGCGGGACTAGCACAGATACGCAGTATTTT	CASSPMRTSGTSTDTQYF
TRBV7-2	16	TRBJ2-3	few	-	TGTGCCAGCAGCTCCGCCGGTGTTCCTAGCACAGATACGCAGTATTTT	CASSSAGVPSTDTQYF
TRBV9	15	TRBJ1-4	-	-	TGTGCCAGCAGCGAGTCGACCCGACGGGATGAAAAACTGTTTTTT	CASSESTRRDEKLFF
TRBV7-2	16	TRBJ2-5	-	TRBD2	TGTGCCAGCAGCAAAGGACTAGCGGAAACCCAAGAGACCCAGTACTTC	CASSKGLAETQETQYF
TRBV7-3	14	TRBJ2-3	-	-	TGTGCCAGCAGCTTAACCAGGACTTCTGGTACGCAGTATTTT	CASSLTRTSGTQYF
TRBV9	12	TRBJ2-7	-	-	TGTGCCAGCAGCACAGACGGCTACGAGCAGTACTTC	CASSTDGYEQYF